The sequence of this TCR beta chain was determined in a study of blood T cell repertoires in COVID-19 (dated by TCRdb to the early 2020s). Turning to the overall study: Samples covering the acute and convalescent phases of COVID-19 were provided by collaborators in the United States, Italy and Spain. The material from the prospective study consisted of cDNA or gDNA derived from T cells, B-cell-depleted T cells, or PBMCs. The dataset comprised deeply sampled blood TCRbeta repertoires from subjects exposed to, actively infected with, or recovered from COVID-19. The repertoires were released in a freely available public database meant as a resource for research on the immune response to SARS-CoV-2. Samples were obtained from the ongoing ImmuneRACE study (first 160 participants) and from over a thousand subjects provided by 6 global collaborators. Nearly every sample came with metadata listing a de-identified subject ID, COVID-19 status, age in years and sex. Where HLA class I and class II types were available, the types were taken from metadata supplied by the sample provider, not from assay-based typing.

The immunoSEQ Assay, a bias-controlled multiplex PCR, was used to amplify TCRbeta CDR3 regions from genomic DNA. The study's own analysis went as follows. Within the assay, amplification of reference gene primers was used to estimate how many nucleated cells each sample contained. Sequence reads were collapsed and filtered to measure the absolute abundance of every unique TCRbeta CDR3 rearrangement. For each sample, productive Simpson clonality was calculated as the square root of Simpson's diversity index over productive rearrangements. TCRdb took this table from immuneACCESS and kept in-frame rearrangements with V and J called. Such tables lack part of the clones; where checked against another copy, unresolved V genes explain under half of the gap, and the rest is unexplained. V and J calls and clone size are those listed in that table; D and trimming were worked out from the DNA. The sample table shows about 180,000 clones, and under 90% are seen once. Under 8.5% of the sample comes from the top ten.

The full study reports these points: The quantity of clinical and demographic metadata differed by source and by participant and was supplied without curation.

Points on this clone: Its antigen remains unidentified. Base qualities are not provided; no much larger clone lies one nucleotide away.

Collaborating institutions collected whole blood in K2EDTA tubes following their own protocols. Collaborator samples were shipped for TCRbeta analysis as frozen whole blood, isolated PBMCs, or DNA extracted from either sample type. From its cysteine to its phenylalanine, the CDR3 spans 17 amino acids. The entry retains the CDR3 DNA only, 51 bases that are in frame from base 1. In the germline V gene, CDR1 corresponds to LGHNA and CDR2 to YNFKEQ. The germline V and J ends show losses of 0 bases and 7 bases respectively, and no gene match explains 7 bases of the junction. This receptor chain uses TRBV4-2 and TRBJ1-6, with 9 bases matching TRBD1. Sequenced sample: peripheral blood. The receptor's source is a human donor in a cohort sampled during active COVID-19. The CDR3 protein is CASSQEGAGTGNSPLHF. The DNA sequence reads TGTGCCAGCAGCCAAGAAGGGGCTGGGACAGGGAATTCACCCCTCCACTTT.